This entry lists 17 T cell receptor beta chains sequenced from one sample in a study of TIL therapy for anti-PD-1-resistant metastatic lung cancer. This was the immunoSEQ v3 assay. Clones were read by immunoSEQ multiplex PCR, and TCRdb kept only the in-frame ones, dropping some. Among about 36,000 clones listed, 73% were seen once. Time point meaning: pre-treatment sample, taken before nivolumab and TIL therapy. This specimen consisted of blood, obtained at baseline. Receptor source: a person between 25 and 80 years old with non-small cell lung cancer.

This clone has a single count. The chain links TRBV15 to TRBJ2-7, with 7 bases lining up with TRBD2. Trimming took 1 base from V and 5 from J; bases not matched to a gene: 8. Germline V CDR1 and CDR2: LNHNV, YYDKDF (reference sequence). CDR3 length: 15 amino acids. The CDR3 region has the DNA TGTGCCACCAGCAGAGCTAAGCGGGGATCGGACGAGCAGTACTTC. Its translation: CATSRAKRGSDEQYF.

The rearrangement joins TRBV9 to TRBJ1-2; D might be TRBD1 (5 bases). The CDR3 runs to 14 residues. Trimming cost V 3 bases and J 6 bases, with 15 bases left between them. Germline V gene sequence: CDR1 SGDLS, CDR2 YYNGEE. For the CDR3, the DNA is TGTGCCAGCAGCGCCCGCGCGGGGCTCGATGGCTACACCTTC. Protein sequence: CASSARAGLDGYTF.

The V gene is TRBV2, the J gene TRBJ2-5; D is undetermined. The CDR3 totals 11 residues. Germline lookup yields CDR1 SNHLY and CDR2 FYNNEI. The V and J ends lost 7 bases and 2 bases respectively, with 5 bases between them. This CDR3 reads CASITQETQYF. Here the CDR3 DNA reads TGTGCCAGCATTACACAAGAGACCCAGTACTTC. Complete variable domain (other parts from reference TRBV2 and TRBJ2-5): EPEVTQTPSHQVTQMGQEVILRCVPISNHLYFYWYRQILGQKVEFLVSFYNNEISEKSEIFDDQFSVERPDGSNFTLKIRSTKLEDSAMYFCASITQETQYFGPGTRLLVL.

Worth noting for this clone: Other nucleotide sequences in the sample specify the same CDR3. The chain employs TRBV20-1 and TRBJ1-1, with TRBD1 matching 8 bases. V dropped 6 bases and J dropped 11; count of bases not matched to a gene: 8. CDR3 size: 11 residues. Germline assignment: CDR1 DFQATT and CDR2 SNEGSKA (reference sequence). The CDR3 nucleotides read TGCAGTGCCCCCGGGACAGGAGAGGCTTTCTTT. It codes for CSAPGTGEAFF.

CDR3 residues: CASSYLAGENTGELFF. CDR3 DNA: TGCGCCAGCAGCTATCTAGCGGGGGAGAACACCGGGGAGCTGTTTTTT. This sequence joins TRBV5-1 and TRBJ2-2, with 10 bases matching TRBD2. CDR1 is SGHRS, CDR2 YFSETQ, per germline. The CDR3 loop spans 16 amino acids. With V trimmed by 3 bases and J by 1 base, 3 bases remained unmatched.

The chain carries TRBV28 and TRBJ2-1, with D maybe TRBD1 (6 bases). Germline-derived CDR1 and CDR2 are MDHEN and SYDVKM. The length of the CDR3 is 13 residues. Trimming removed 2 bases from V and 7 bases from J, with 9 bases in between. CDR3 in amino acids: CASSLGTKNEQFF. The CDR3, as DNA: TGTGCCAGCAGTTTAGGGACAAAAAATGAGCAGTTCTTC. Using reference TRBV28 and TRBJ2-1 for the parts outside the CDR3, the full variable domain is DVKVTQSSRYLVKRTGEKVFLECVQDMDHENMFWYRQDPGLGLRLIYFSYDVKMKEKGDIPEGYSVSREKKERFSLILESASTNQTSMYLCASSLGTKNEQFFGPGTRLTVL.

This chain links TRBV28 with TRBJ2-7; TRBD2 matches at 9 bases. With 6 bases clipped from V and 4 bases from J, the junction kept 1 base outside the gene matches. From germline, CDR1 is MDHEN and CDR2 SYDVKM. This CDR3 comprises 12 residues. CDR3 sequence (DNA): TGTGCCAGCAGCCTAGCGGGGTACGAGCAGTACTTC. It encodes CASSLAGYEQYF.

The chain couples TRBV11-2 to TRBJ2-1; 8 nucleotides match TRBD2. The CDR3 has 16 residues. The junction had 10 bases not matched to a gene; V was cut back by 6 bases and J by 3 bases. Germline V CDR1 and CDR2: SGHAT, FQNNGV. The CDR3 protein is CASRHTSGGVYNEQFF. The CDR3 DNA follows: TGTGCCAGCAGACACACTAGCGGTGGCGTCTACAATGAGCAGTTCTTC. The full variable domain, in which reference TRBV11-2 and TRBJ2-1 provide the parts outside the CDR3, is EAGVAQSPRYKIIEKRQSVAFWCNPISGHATLYWYQQILGQGPKLLIQFQNNGVVDDSQLPKDRFSAERLKGVDSTLKIQPAKLEDSAVYLCASRHTSGGVYNEQFFGPGTRLTVL.

The gene calls are TRBV20-1 and TRBJ2-1; D unresolved. This CDR3 contains 11 residues. V lost 3 bases and J lost 7, with 7 bases in between. The germline gives CDR1 DFQATT, CDR2 SNEGSKA (reference sequence). In nucleotides, the CDR3 is TGCAGTGCTAGGAATCTAAATGAGCAGTTCTTC. As protein: CSARNLNEQFF.

The V gene is TRBV20-1, the J gene TRBJ2-1; D ambiguous. CDR1 is DFQATT and CDR2 is SNEGSKA in the germline V gene (reference sequence). This CDR3 has 8 residues. Here the CDR3 reads CRCNEQFF. In DNA, the CDR3 is TGCAGATGCAATGAGCAGTTCTTC.

The rearrangement uses TRBV13 and TRBJ1-2, with D uncertain. V lost 3 bases and J lost 2, with 7 bases in between. This CDR3 has 13 residues. Germline CDR1 PRHDT, CDR2 FYEKMQ (reference sequence). The CDR3 region is CASSLGKNYGYTF. The CDR3 DNA sequence: TGTGCCAGCAGCTTGGGCAAGAACTATGGCTACACCTTC.

The genes are TRBV4-2 and TRBJ2-1; 11 bases agree with TRBD2. The CDR3 covers 19 residues. Trimming cost V 1 base and J 0 bases; bases outside gene matches: 8. From germline, CDR1 is LGHNA and CDR2 YNFKEQ. The CDR3 here is CASSQGTSGHKSSYNEQFF. CDR3 nucleotides: TGTGCCAGCAGCCAAGGGACTAGCGGGCATAAGAGCTCCTACAATGAGCAGTTCTTC.

The chain carries TRBV18 and TRBJ2-4; TRBD1 agrees at 7 bases. The V and J ends lost 5 bases and 11 bases, in that order; junction bases with no gene match: 12. The CDR3 has 14 amino acids. Germline V lookup: CDR1 KGHSH, CDR2 LQKENI. The CDR3 protein is CASSSTTGQYVQYF. The CDR3 coding sequence is TGTGCCAGCTCATCCACAACGGGACAGTACGTTCAGTACTTC.

This rearrangement joins TRBV4-3 to TRBJ2-2; D unclear. CDR1 is LGHNA, CDR2 YSLEER, per germline. With 0 bases removed from V and 6 bases from J, the gap between germline ends came to 11 bases. CDR3 length equals 15 residues. In nucleotides, the CDR3 is TGCGCCAGCAGCCAAGACGGCTCCCCGGCCGGGGAGCTGTTTTTT. Residues: CASSQDGSPAGELFF.

A single count supports this clone. V is TRBV7-2 and J is TRBJ2-3, with 9 bases aligning to TRBD2. Germline V CDR1 and CDR2: SGHTA, FQGNSA. Germline trimming cut 5 bases from V and 0 bases from J; bases unmatched to any gene: 6. The CDR3 is made up of 16 amino acids. The CDR3 DNA is TGTGCCAGCAGCCCTCGACTAGCGGAAAGCACAGATACGCAGTATTTT. Its translation: CASSPRLAESTDTQYF.

The table lists this clone with a few counts. The chain combines TRBV9 with TRBJ1-5; TRBD1 matches at 7 bases. J lost 1 base, V lost 4 bases, and 5 bases had no gene match. Germline V CDR1 and CDR2: SGDLS, YYNGEE. The CDR3 is 15 amino acids. The CDR3 DNA reads TGTGCCAGCAGCCTTACAGGGGTGAGCAATCAGCCCCAGCATTTT. Amino acids: CASSLTGVSNQPQHF.

This chain links TRBV28 with TRBJ2-1; D perhaps matches TRBD1 (5 bases). Deletions cut 5 bases from V and 9 bases from J, with 14 bases between. From germline, CDR1 is MDHEN and CDR2 SYDVKM. The CDR3 runs 13 residues. In DNA, the CDR3 is TGTGCCAGCAGTCCGCAGGGTATAGGTGAGCAGTTCTTC. As protein: CASSPQGIGEQFF. The variable domain in full, completed from reference TRBV28 and TRBJ2-1, reads DVKVTQSSRYLVKRTGEKVFLECVQDMDHENMFWYRQDPGLGLRLIYFSYDVKMKEKGDIPEGYSVSREKKERFSLILESASTNQTSMYLCASSPQGIGEQFFGPGTRLTVL.